Presented here are 29 T cell receptor beta chains from one specimen sequenced in a study of lymphopenia after photon versus proton radiotherapy. Sequencing was performed with immunoSEQ multiplex PCR; in TCRdb, only in-frame clones are kept and a portion is missing. The repertoire holds 20,000 to 25,000 clones, with roughly 91% as singletons. The material was peripheral blood, obtained from a patient treated with proton-based radiotherapy. The receptors stem from a woman between 65 and 79 years old with pancreatic cancer. Some clones in this sample may be carry-over from other donors' samples.

This chain links TRBV7-3 with TRBJ1-2; 7 nucleotides agree with TRBD1. Germline V gene data show CDR1 as SGHTA and CDR2 as FQGTGA. This CDR3 comprises 13 residues. The J segment lost 4 bases and the V segment lost 2 bases, leaving 1 base of the junction unmatched. The CDR3 nucleotides read TGTGCCAGCAGCTTACAGGGGGGCTATGGCTACACCTTC. Amino acid sequence: CASSLQGGYGYTF.

V gene TRBV6-6 combines with J gene TRBJ1-3, with 7 bases that match TRBD1. J lost 0 bases, V lost 8 bases, and 4 bases had no gene match. The length of the CDR3 is 14 residues. The V gene's germline CDR1 is MNHNY and CDR2 SVGAGI (reference sequence). CDR3 nucleotide sequence: TGTGCCAGCGCCGACAGGGCCTCTGGAAACACCATATATTTT. Amino acid sequence: CASADRASGNTIYF.

The chain couples TRBV29-1 to TRBJ2-3, with 8 positions matching TRBD1. The CDR3 contains 15 residues. From germline, CDR1 is SQVTM and CDR2 ANQGSEA. V was clipped by 2 bases and J by 4 bases; unmatched bases: 8. CDR3 sequence reads: CSVEKTGVIADTQYF. CDR3 DNA: TGCAGCGTTGAAAAGACAGGGGTGATAGCAGATACGCAGTATTTT.

The V and J genes are TRBV6-5 and TRBJ2-1; D uncertain. CDR3 length: 12 residues. Trimming took 0 bases from V and 3 from J, leaving 0 bases between them. Germline CDR1 MNHEY, CDR2 SVGAGI. This chain's CDR3 is CASSYSYNEQFF. CDR3 nucleotide sequence: TGTGCCAGCAGTTACTCCTACAATGAGCAGTTCTTC.

This clone was seen only once. The chain recombines TRBV28 with TRBJ2-2; D unclear. The CDR3 is 14 amino acids. Looked up from germline, CDR1 is MDHEN and CDR2 is SYDVKM. V dropped 7 bases and J dropped 3 bases, with 12 bases sitting between them. The CDR3 coding sequence is TGTGCCAGCACCTCCCCTATGGACACCGGGGAGCTGTTTTTT. It translates to CASTSPMDTGELFF.

V gene TRBV7-6 combines with J gene TRBJ2-1; 9 bases agree with TRBD2. From germline, CDR1 is SGHVS and CDR2 FNYEAQ. This CDR3 spans 16 amino acids. J was trimmed by 5 bases and V by 4 bases; bases with no gene match: 9. CDR3 loop: CASSSGTRTSDNEQFF. CDR3 nucleotides: TGTGCCAGCAGCTCCGGAACCCGGACTAGCGACAATGAGCAGTTCTTC.

The J gene is TRBJ2-7, the V gene TRBV7-6, with D possibly being TRBD1 (6 bases). Germline CDR1 and CDR2: SGHVS and FNYEAQ. The germline V and J ends were trimmed by 5 bases and 7 bases, with 21 bases remaining between them. The CDR3 has 15 amino acids. CDR3 sequence reads: CASSPLGHASGEQYF. As DNA, the CDR3 is TGTGCCAGCAGCCCATTGGGACACGCGTCGGGAGAGCAGTACTTC.

This rearrangement joins TRBV5-6 to TRBJ2-2; weak D call: TRBD1 (6 bases). V lost 1 base and J lost 1, with 11 bases in between. CDR1 and CDR2 (germline): SGHDT, YYEEEE. This CDR3 contains 16 residues. The CDR3 coding sequence is TGTGCCAGCAGCTTGAGTGGACAGAAGAACACCGGGGAGCTGTTTTTT. Translation gives CASSLSGQKNTGELFF. The full variable domain, its missing parts supplied by reference TRBV5-6 and TRBJ2-2, is DAGVTQSPTHLIKTRGQQVTLRCSPKSGHDTVSWYQQALGQGPQFIFQYYEEEERQRGNFPDRFSGHQFPNYSSELNVNALLLGDSALYLCASSLSGQKNTGELFFGEGSRLTVL.

This clone was recorded once. V and J are TRBV2 and TRBJ1-3; D ambiguous. The CDR3 loop spans 15 amino acids. The V gene lost 0 bases and the J gene lost 4 bases, with 10 bases spanning the gap. Germline V CDR1 and CDR2: SNHLY, FYNNEI. The chain's CDR3 is CASSEARFSGNTIYF. The DNA for the CDR3 is TGTGCCAGCAGTGAAGCAAGGTTCTCGGGAAACACCATATATTTT.

The chain recombines TRBV27 with TRBJ1-5, with 8 bases lining up with TRBD1. Per germline, CDR1 MNHEY and CDR2 SMNVEV (reference sequence). The CDR3 length is 15 residues. Germline trimming cut 1 base from V and 5 bases from J; bases unmatched to any gene: 4. The CDR3 nucleotides are TGTGCCAGCAGTTTATATGGACAGGGCGATCAGCCCCAGCATTTT. This sequence encodes CASSLYGQGDQPQHF.

This clone was seen only once. The chain joins TRBV27 to TRBJ1-6, with TRBD1 matching 8 bases. V lost 5 bases, J lost 9 bases, and 12 bases stayed unmatched. CDR1 is MNHEY and CDR2 is SMNVEV in the germline V gene (reference sequence). CDR3 length: 16 amino acids. The CDR3 DNA follows: TGTGCCAGCAGTCGAGGGCAGGGGGCGGTTAGTTCACCCCTCCACTTT. Residues: CASSRGQGAVSSPLHF.

The chain links TRBV5-8 to TRBJ2-5, with D perhaps matching TRBD1 (5 bases). The J call may be incorrect, as the DNA end agrees better with TRBJ2-7. The CDR3 contains 14 residues. CDR1 is SGHTS, CDR2 YDEGEE, per germline. The CDR3 region has the DNA TGTGCCAGCAGCACTGGACACACTACCTACGAGCAGTACTTC. Its translation is CASSTGHTTYEQYF.

This clone was seen just once. The chain has TRBV4-1 and TRBJ2-7, with a possible D match to TRBD2 (5 bases). The CDR3 sequence is 15 residues long. V was clipped by 0 bases and J by 2 bases, with 11 bases between them. Germline CDR1 MGHRA, CDR2 YSYEKL. The CDR3 DNA is TGCGCCAGCAGCCAAGATTTAACTAGGGCCTACGAGCAGTACTTC. This codes for CASSQDLTRAYEQYF.

About this clone itself: The identical CDR3 is also encoded by other nucleotide sequences in the sample. The chain joins TRBV28 to TRBJ2-3; D perhaps matches TRBD2 (7 bases). The CDR3 has 14 amino acids. Trimming removed 4 bases at V and 1 base at J, with 9 bases between. Germline lookup yields CDR1 MDHEN and CDR2 SYDVKM. The CDR3 is CASSSGGGTDTQYF. The CDR3 nucleotides are TGTGCCAGCAGTTCGGGGGGCGGCACAGATACGCAGTATTTT.

CDR3 nucleotide sequence: TGTGCCAGCAGTGATGAAAGGGTGTTCACAGATACGCAGTATTTT. It yields the protein CASSDERVFTDTQYF. This rearrangement joins TRBV2 to TRBJ2-3; D ambiguous. This CDR3 is 15 amino acids long. Germline V gene data show CDR1 as SNHLY and CDR2 as FYNNEI. V was trimmed by 3 bases and J by 2 bases, leaving 12 bases between them.

The chain links TRBV19 to TRBJ1-1; D possibly corresponds to TRBD1 (5 bases). Germline CDR1 and CDR2: LNHDA and SQIVND (reference sequence). Trimming took 6 bases from V and 2 from J, leaving 16 bases between them. This CDR3 is built from 15 residues. The CDR3 coding sequence is TGTGCCAGTAGCGACGGTGGAGGGGCTAACACTGAAGCTTTCTTT. Its protein product is CASSDGGGANTEAFF. Variable domain in full (rest from reference TRBV19 and TRBJ1-1): DGGITQSPKYLFRKEGQNVTLSCEQNLNHDAMYWYRQDPGQGLRLIYYSQIVNDFQKGDIAEGYSVSREKKESFPLTVTSAQKNPTAFYLCASSDGGGANTEAFFGQGTRLTVV.

This chain links TRBV28 with TRBJ2-7, with 7 bases aligning to TRBD2. Germline trimming cut 6 bases from V and 4 bases from J; bases unmatched to any gene: 12. Germline V gene lookup returns CDR1 MDHEN and CDR2 SYDVKM. The CDR3 spans 15 residues. The CDR3 region is CASRGGAGVGYEQYF. CDR3 DNA sequence: TGTGCCAGCAGGGGGGGTGCGGGAGTGGGATACGAGCAGTACTTC.

This clone has just a few counts. The chain couples TRBV5-6 to TRBJ1-2; D call uncertain. This CDR3 spans 12 amino acids. V lost 3 bases and J 7 bases, leaving 10 bases between the germline ends. Germline V gene data show CDR1 as SGHDT and CDR2 as YYEEEE. CDR3 DNA: TGTGCCAGCAGCTCGCGCCCGGGTGGCTACACCTTC. Translated: CASSSRPGGYTF.

A single count supports this clone. DNA of the CDR3: TGCGCCAGCAGTGAACGCCGGGACAGGGGGATTTTTATCAATTCACCCCTCCACTTT. It codes for CASSERRDRGIFINSPLHF. The chain is built from TRBV10-1 and TRBJ1-6, with 11 bases fitting TRBD1. The CDR3 sequence is 19 residues long. With V trimmed by 3 bases and J by 7 bases, 14 bases remained unmatched. Germline V gene lookup returns CDR1 WNHNN and CDR2 SYGVQD (reference sequence).

The chain has TRBV15 and TRBJ2-1; 10 bases fit TRBD2. The CDR3 runs 15 residues. Germline CDR1 LNHNV, CDR2 YYDKDF (reference sequence). With V trimmed by 4 bases and J by 3 bases, 3 bases remained unmatched. The CDR3 region has the DNA TGTGCCACCAGCAAGGGACTAGCGAGCTACAATGAGCAGTTCTTC. Protein product: CATSKGLASYNEQFF.

The chain carries TRBV18 and TRBJ2-5; TRBD1 matches 7 bases. The CDR3 is made up of 17 amino acids. Looked up from germline, CDR1 is KGHSH and CDR2 is LQKENI. The V gene end was trimmed by 3 bases and the J gene end by 1 base; junction bases not matched to a gene: 11. The CDR3 DNA reads as TGTGCCAGCTCACCCCGTCCCGGGACAGACTCCCAAGAGACCCAGTACTTC. The encoded protein is CASSPRPGTDSQETQYF.

This clone was seen just once. The CDR3 loop reads CAWGQGAYQPQHF. CDR3 sequence (DNA): TGTGCCTGGGGACAGGGGGCCTATCAGCCCCAGCATTTT. This chain connects TRBV30 to TRBJ1-5, with 11 nucleotides matching TRBD1. With 5 bases clipped from V and 5 bases from J, the junction kept 2 bases outside the gene matches. The CDR3 has 13 residues. In germline, CDR1 is GTSNPN, CDR2 SVGIG (reference sequence).

V gene TRBV11-2 combines with J gene TRBJ2-5; D is unresolved. The V and J ends lost 0 bases and 2 bases respectively, with 4 bases between them. Germline values: CDR1 SGHAT, CDR2 FQNNGV. The CDR3 runs 13 residues. The CDR3 DNA reads as TGTGCCAGCAGCTTAGAACCGCAAGAGACCCAGTACTTC. Translating it yields CASSLEPQETQYF.

This chain uses TRBV27 with TRBJ1-4; maybe TRBD1 (6 bases). Germline V gene lookup returns CDR1 MNHEY and CDR2 SMNVEV (reference sequence). There are 19 residues in the CDR3. The V end was cut by 6 bases, the J end by 8 bases, with 31 bases between. CDR3 in amino acids: CASSSSVSEGGRVREKLFF. In DNA form, the CDR3 reads TGTGCCAGCAGCTCCAGTGTCTCGGAAGGGGGTAGAGTCCGCGAAAAACTGTTTTTT.

This rearrangement joins TRBV10-3 to TRBJ2-3; D may be TRBD2 (6 bases). Germline-derived CDR1 and CDR2 are ENHRY and SYGVKD. CDR3 length: 15 residues. Trimming took off 3 bases at V and 1 base at J, with 11 bases between the two ends. CDR3 DNA: TGTGCCATCAGTGATGAGATAGCGGGCACAGATACGCAGTATTTT. This sequence encodes CAISDEIAGTDTQYF.

V usage is TRBV18 and J usage is TRBJ2-7; D remains unclear. The germline V gene has CDR1 KGHSH and CDR2 LQKENI. Trimming removed 3 bases from V and 3 bases from J, with 15 bases in between. The CDR3 has 15 residues. CDR3 bases: TGTGCCAGCTCACCTCGCGGCCGTGAAAGCTACGAGCAGTACTTC. Its protein is CASSPRGRESYEQYF.

The count of this clone is one. The rearrangement links TRBV28 to TRBJ1-5, with a possible D match to TRBD1 (6 bases). The germline gives CDR1 MDHEN, CDR2 SYDVKM. V was shortened by 6 bases and J by 2 bases, with 14 bases between the two germline ends. The CDR3 is 15 amino acids. The CDR3, as DNA: TGTGCCAGCAGCACCGGACAGTCGGGCAATCAGCCCCAGCATTTT. Its protein product is CASSTGQSGNQPQHF.

The V and J genes are TRBV28 and TRBJ1-3, with a weak D call TRBD1 (5 bases). Between the trimmed V and J ends, which lost 6 bases and 0 bases, there was a span of 6 bases. Germline CDR1 is MDHEN and CDR2 is SYDVKM. The CDR3 is made up of 13 amino acids. The CDR3 reads CASRDSSGNTIYF. CDR3 in DNA: TGTGCCAGCAGAGACAGCTCTGGAAACACCATATATTTT.

This rearrangement joins TRBV7-9 to TRBJ2-5, with 13 bases fitting TRBD2. The CDR3 runs 16 residues. With 3 bases clipped from V and 5 bases from J, the junction kept 6 bases outside the gene matches. Germline V lookup: CDR1 SEHNR, CDR2 FQNEAQ (reference sequence). The CDR3: CASSLRTSGSQETQYF. The CDR3 region has the DNA TGTGCCAGCAGCTTGAGGACTAGCGGGAGTCAGGAGACCCAGTACTTC.